The 15 T cell receptor beta chains reported below all come from one sample, sequenced in a study of beta chain features in type 1 diabetes (dated by TCRdb to 2017 to 2018). Library preparation was by the immunoSEQ multiplex PCR assay. All of the isolated RNA was reverse transcribed with the High Capacity cDNA Reverse Transcription Kit, so expressed TCRB transcripts were sequenced. TCRdb mirrors the immuneACCESS table, restricted to in-frame sequences. Some clones are absent from its copies; in checked studies, under half trace to an unresolved V gene, and the reason for the others is unknown. Counted in this sample were just over 450,000 clones; approximately 31% of them appeared once. Jointly, the top ten make up almost 0.065% of the sample. Sample: naive CD4+ T cells from blood. This specimen's cell subset or site label, per the study, means: true naive CD4+ T cells. The receptors here all came from a man between 18 and 29 years old in good health.

This clone occurred a few times. This chain links TRBV7-9 with TRBJ2-7, with D perhaps matching TRBD1 (5 bases). Per the germline V gene, CDR1 is SEHNR and CDR2 is FQNEAQ (reference sequence). The CDR3 loop spans 12 amino acids. Trimming removed 6 bases from V and 3 bases from J, with 9 bases in between. The CDR3 sequence is CASRQESYEQYF. The CDR3 region has the DNA TGTGCCAGCAGACAGGAAAGCTACGAGCAGTACTTC.

The rearrangement joins TRBV5-1 to TRBJ2-5; 8 nucleotides agree with TRBD1. CDR1 and CDR2 (germline): SGHRS, YFSETQ. This CDR3 has 16 amino acids. V was pared by 3 bases and J by 3 bases, with 10 bases of the junction left unmatched. DNA of the CDR3: TGCGCCAGCAGCTCGACAGGCAGGGGGCGGAAAGAGACCCAGTACTTC. This translates into CASSSTGRGRKETQYF.

This clone appeared a few times. The chain carries TRBV29-1 and TRBJ2-5; no reliable D call. Trimming removed 4 bases from V and 4 bases from J, with 16 bases in between. This CDR3 region has 14 residues. The germline V gene encodes CDR1 SQVTM and CDR2 ANQGSEA. The CDR3 region is CSVVGRSSRETQYF. CDR3 coding DNA: TGCAGCGTTGTAGGGCGCTCTTCGAGAGAGACCCAGTACTTC.

This clone came up a few times. The V gene is TRBV9, the J gene TRBJ2-6; the D gene is possibly TRBD1 (6 bases). This CDR3 is built from 17 residues. V lost 7 bases to trimming and J lost 0 bases, with 17 bases between them. Germline V CDR1 and CDR2: SGDLS, YYNGEE. As DNA, the CDR3 is TGTGCCAGCGGTAAGGACAGTGCCAGCTCTGGGGCCAACGTCCTGACTTTC. This gives the protein CASGKDSASSGANVLTF.

The chain carries TRBV5-1 and TRBJ2-1; the D gene could be TRBD1 or TRBD2 (5 bases each). With 1 base removed from V and 8 bases from J, the gap between germline ends came to 16 bases. Looked up from germline, CDR1 is SGHRS and CDR2 is YFSETQ. The CDR3 has 15 residues. CDR3 nucleotides: TGCGCCAGCAGCTTGCTGCAGGGTGGGACCGATGAGCAGTTCTTC. It yields the protein CASSLLQGGTDEQFF.

In its sample, this clone was seen a few times. This sequence joins TRBV7-2 and TRBJ2-5; 10 nucleotides match TRBD2. Unmatched junction bases numbered 8, after V lost 5 bases and J lost 5 bases. The germline gives CDR1 SGHTA, CDR2 FQGNSA. CDR3 length: 15 residues. The CDR3 coding sequence is TGTGCCAGCAGCCCCTCCCTAGCGGGAGCGGAGACCCAGTACTTC. Protein product: CASSPSLAGAETQYF.

The genes are TRBV7-2 and TRBJ2-3, with unresolved D. The length of the CDR3 is 14 residues. Trimming left V 5 bases short and J 3 bases short, with 12 bases between. Per germline, CDR1 SGHTA and CDR2 FQGNSA. This CDR3 reads CASSPNRGTDTQYF. The CDR3 DNA sequence: TGTGCCAGCAGCCCCAACCGTGGGACAGATACGCAGTATTTT.

The chain carries TRBV7-9 and TRBJ2-1, with a weak D call TRBD2 (5 bases). V lost 3 bases and J 10 bases, leaving 13 bases between the germline ends. Germline CDR1 is SEHNR and CDR2 is FQNEAQ (reference sequence). The CDR3 extends over 13 amino acids. CDR3 sequence (DNA): TGTGCCAGCAGCTTCAAAAATAGCGACGAGCAGTTCTTC. This translates into CASSFKNSDEQFF.

The genes are TRBV9 and TRBJ2-7; 8 bases map to TRBD1. V trimming: 4 bases; J trimming: 5 bases; junction bases outside the gene matches: 11. The CDR3 length is 15 residues. Germline-derived CDR1 and CDR2 are SGDLS and YYNGEE. CDR3 nucleotides: TGTGCCAGCAGCCCGAGTCAGGGGGCGCGCAACGAGCAGTACTTC. Its translation: CASSPSQGARNEQYF.

The J gene is TRBJ1-2, the V gene TRBV5-6, with D unresolved. V was pared by 1 base and J by 8 bases, with 9 bases between. Germline values: CDR1 SGHDT, CDR2 YYEEEE. This CDR3 comprises 12 residues. In DNA, the CDR3 is TGTGCCAGCAGCTTGAACTCCTGGGGCTACACCTTC. As protein: CASSLNSWGYTF.

V gene TRBV5-1 combines with J gene TRBJ2-5; D not certain. Germline V CDR1 and CDR2: SGHRS, YFSETQ. This CDR3 is 11 amino acids long. The V end lost 4 bases, the J end lost 0 bases, and 1 base lay between the germline ends. The CDR3 is CASSHQETQYF. The CDR3 nucleotides read TGCGCCAGCAGCCACCAAGAGACCCAGTACTTC.

This clone was counted between two and nine times. The rearrangement uses TRBV9 and TRBJ2-6, with D possibly matching TRBD2 (5 bases). The CDR3 is made up of 15 amino acids. From germline, CDR1 is SGDLS and CDR2 YYNGEE. Trimming cost V 2 bases and J 2 bases, with 8 bases left between them. The CDR3 sequence is CASSVLGAGANVLTF. CDR3 nucleotide sequence: TGTGCCAGCAGCGTCTTGGGAGCTGGGGCCAACGTCCTGACTTTC.

There are a few counts of this clone. The identical CDR3 is also encoded by other nucleotide sequences in the sample. V and J are TRBV7-9 and TRBJ2-6; the D gene is possibly TRBD1 (5 bases). The V gene's germline CDR1 is SEHNR and CDR2 FQNEAQ (reference sequence). Trimming shortened V by 5 bases and J by 0 bases, and 8 bases separated the two germline ends. The CDR3 contains 15 residues. CDR3 in DNA: TGTGCCAGCAGCGTCACAGGCTCTGGGGCCAACGTCCTGACTTTC. Amino acid sequence: CASSVTGSGANVLTF. Full variable domain (missing parts from reference TRBV7-9 and TRBJ2-6): DTGVSQNPRHKITKRGQNVTFRCDPISEHNRLYWYRQTLGQGPEFLTYFQNEAQLEKSRLLSDRFSAERPKGSFSTLEIQRTEQGDSAMYLCASSVTGSGANVLTFGAGSRLTVL.

CDR3 residues: CASSREGGPRTDEQYF. The CDR3 nucleotides read TGCGCCAGCAGCCGAGAGGGGGGACCCAGGACCGACGAGCAGTACTTC. This sequence joins TRBV4-3 and TRBJ2-7; either TRBD1 or TRBD2 may supply D (6 bases each). V was shortened by 4 bases and J by 5 bases, with 21 bases between the two germline ends. Germline lookup yields CDR1 LGHNA and CDR2 YSLEER. The CDR3 is 16 residues long.

This clone turned up a few times. V and J are TRBV7-2 and TRBJ1-1; tentatively, D is TRBD1 (5 bases). In germline, CDR1 is SGHTA, CDR2 FQGNSA. Trimming left V 0 bases short and J 1 base short, with 9 bases between. This CDR3 comprises 15 residues. CDR3 DNA sequence: TGTGCCAGCAGCTTAGCGATAGGGGCGAACACTGAAGCTTTCTTT. Translation gives CASSLAIGANTEAFF.